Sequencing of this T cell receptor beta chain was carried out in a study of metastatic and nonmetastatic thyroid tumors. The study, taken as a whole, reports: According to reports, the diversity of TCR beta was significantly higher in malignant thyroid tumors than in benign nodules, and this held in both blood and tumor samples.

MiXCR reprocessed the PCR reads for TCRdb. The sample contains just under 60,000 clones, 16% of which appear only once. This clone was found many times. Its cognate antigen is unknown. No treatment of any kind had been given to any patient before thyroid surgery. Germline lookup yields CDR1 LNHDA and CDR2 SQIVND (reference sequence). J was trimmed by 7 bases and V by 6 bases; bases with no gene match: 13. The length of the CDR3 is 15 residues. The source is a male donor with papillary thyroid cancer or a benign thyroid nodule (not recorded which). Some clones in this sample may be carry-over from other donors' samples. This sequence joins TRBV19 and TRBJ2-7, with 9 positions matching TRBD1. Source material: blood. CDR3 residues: CASSLRDRDLVEQYF. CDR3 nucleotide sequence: TGTGCCAGTAGCCTTCGGGACAGGGATTTAGTTGAGCAGTACTTC. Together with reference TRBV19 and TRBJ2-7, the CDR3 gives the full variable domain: DGGITQSPKYLFRKEGQNVTLSCEQNLNHDAMYWYRQDPGQGLRLIYYSQIVNDFQKGDIAEGYSVSREKKESFPLTVTSAQKNPTAFYLCASSLRDRDLVEQYFGPGTRLTVT.